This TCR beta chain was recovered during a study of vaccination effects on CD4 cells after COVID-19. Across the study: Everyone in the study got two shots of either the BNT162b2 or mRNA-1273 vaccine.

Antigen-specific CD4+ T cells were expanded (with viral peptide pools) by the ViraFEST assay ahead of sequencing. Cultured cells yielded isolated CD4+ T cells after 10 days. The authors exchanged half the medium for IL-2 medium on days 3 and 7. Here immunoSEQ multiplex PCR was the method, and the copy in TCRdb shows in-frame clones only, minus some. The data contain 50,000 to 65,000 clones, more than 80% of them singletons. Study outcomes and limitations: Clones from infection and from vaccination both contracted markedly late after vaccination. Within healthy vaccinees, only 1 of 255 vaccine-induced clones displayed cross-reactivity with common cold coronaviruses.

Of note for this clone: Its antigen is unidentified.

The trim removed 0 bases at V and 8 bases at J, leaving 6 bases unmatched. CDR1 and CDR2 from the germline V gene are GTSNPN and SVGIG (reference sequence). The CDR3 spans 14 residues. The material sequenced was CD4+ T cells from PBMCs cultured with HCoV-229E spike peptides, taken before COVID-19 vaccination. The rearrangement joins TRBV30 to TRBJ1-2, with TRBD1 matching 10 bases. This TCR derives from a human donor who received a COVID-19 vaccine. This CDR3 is CAWSVRQGAFGYTF. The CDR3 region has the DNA TGTGCCTGGAGTGTCCGACAGGGGGCTTTCGGCTACACCTTC.